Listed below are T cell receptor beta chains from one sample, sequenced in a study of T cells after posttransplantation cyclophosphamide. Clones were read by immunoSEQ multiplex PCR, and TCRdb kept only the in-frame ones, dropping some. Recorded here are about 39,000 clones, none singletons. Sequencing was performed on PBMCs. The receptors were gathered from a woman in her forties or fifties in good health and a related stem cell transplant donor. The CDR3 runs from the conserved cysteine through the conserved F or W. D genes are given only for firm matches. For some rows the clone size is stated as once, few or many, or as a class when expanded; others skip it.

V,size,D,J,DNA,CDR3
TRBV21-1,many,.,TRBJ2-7,TGTGCCAGCAGCCTCCGGACAGTTTTCTACGAGCAGTACTTC,CASSLRTVFYEQYF
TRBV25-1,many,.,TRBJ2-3,TGTGCCAGTAGCAGCTTCGGCACAGATACGCAGTATTTT,CASSSFGTDTQYF
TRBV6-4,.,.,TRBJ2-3,TGTGCCAGCAGTGAGCGAGGCACAGATACGCAGTATTTT,CASSERGTDTQYF
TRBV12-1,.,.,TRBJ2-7,TGTGCCAGCAGCCCCCGCGGGGCCTACGAGCAGTACTTC,CASSPRGAYEQYF
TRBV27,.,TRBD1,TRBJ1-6,TGTGCCAGCAGTTTCACAGGGGCTAATTCACCCCTCCACTTT,CASSFTGANSPLHF
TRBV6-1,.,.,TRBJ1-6,TGTGCCAGCAGTTTAGCTGGGTTTAGGTCACCCCTCCACTTT,CASSLAGFRSPLHF
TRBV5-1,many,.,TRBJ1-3,TGCGCCAGCAGCGCACAGACAGGCAACGGAAACACCATATATTTT,CASSAQTGNGNTIYF
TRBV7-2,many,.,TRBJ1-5,TGTGCCAGCAGCTTAGCGTCGGGGAATCAGCCCCAGCATTTT,CASSLASGNQPQHF
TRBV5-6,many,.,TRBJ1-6,TGTGCCAGCAGCCCAAATACGGATTCACCCCTCCACTTT,CASSPNTDSPLHF
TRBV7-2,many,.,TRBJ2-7,TGTGCCAGCAGCCGGACAGACAGCTCCTACGAGCAGTACTTC,CASSRTDSSYEQYF
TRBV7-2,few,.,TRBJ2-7,TGTGCCAGCAGCACCCGATCCGGGACTGACTACGAGCAGTACTTC,CASSTRSGTDYEQYF
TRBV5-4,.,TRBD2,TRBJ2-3,TGTGCCAGCAGCTCGTTAGCGGGGGGGGGCACAGATACGCAGTATTTT,CASSSLAGGGTDTQYF
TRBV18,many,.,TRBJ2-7,TGTGCCAGCTCATCGGGGGAGCGGTACGAGCAGTACTTC,CASSSGERYEQYF
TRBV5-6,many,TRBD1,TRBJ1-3,TGTGCCAGCAGCCTACCGACAGGGGTTGGCGGAAACACCATATATTTT,CASSLPTGVGGNTIYF
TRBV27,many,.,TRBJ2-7,TGTGCCAGCAGTTGGGCAGGAAGCTCTTACGAGCAGTACTTC,CASSWAGSSYEQYF
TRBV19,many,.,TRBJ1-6,TGTGCCAGTAGTATGGCGCAGGGAAGCTCCTATAATTCACCCCTCCACTTT,CASSMAQGSSYNSPLHF
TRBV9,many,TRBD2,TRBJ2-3,TGTGCCAGCAGCCGTCAGCTAGCGGGGGGGCCGGGAGATACGCAGTATTTT,CASSRQLAGGPGDTQYF
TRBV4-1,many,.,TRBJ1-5,TGCGCCAGCAGCCAAGAATCGGGTAATCAGCCCCAGCATTTT,CASSQESGNQPQHF
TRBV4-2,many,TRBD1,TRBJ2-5,TGTGCCAGCAGCCAAGATGGTGGACAGGGGGAGGGGTCCCAAGAGACCCAGTACTTC,CASSQDGGQGEGSQETQYF
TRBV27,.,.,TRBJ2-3,TGTGCCAGCAGCATAAACTGGTTGGCAGATACGCAGTATTTT,CASSINWLADTQYF
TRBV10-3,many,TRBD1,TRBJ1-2,TGTGCCATCAGTGAAGGGACAGCGCCTAACTATGGCTACACCTTC,CAISEGTAPNYGYTF
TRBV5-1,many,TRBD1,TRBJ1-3,TGCGCCAGCAGCTTGGAGACAGGGGGTCCCTCTGGAAACACCATATATTTT,CASSLETGGPSGNTIYF
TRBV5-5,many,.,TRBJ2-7,TGTGCCAGCAGCTTCTGGGCCGAATCCTACGAGCAGTACTTC,CASSFWAESYEQYF
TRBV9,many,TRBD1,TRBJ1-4,TGTGCCAGCAGCGTAGGGATTTTTCCGGGACAGGGGTATGAAAAACTGTTTTTT,CASSVGIFPGQGYEKLFF
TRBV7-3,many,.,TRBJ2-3,TGTGCCAGCAGCTCCCCCCCCGGGAGCGGCCCGACAGATACGCAGTATTTT,CASSSPPGSGPTDTQYF
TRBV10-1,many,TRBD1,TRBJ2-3,TGCGCCAGCAGTTGGACAGGGGGGAGCACAGATACGCAGTATTTT,CASSWTGGSTDTQYF
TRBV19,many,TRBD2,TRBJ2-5,TGTGCCAGTAGTCCCCGGGGGGGAGGGCTGGAGACCCAGTACTTC,CASSPRGGGLETQYF
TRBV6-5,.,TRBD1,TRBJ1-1,TGTGCCAGCAGTAGGGGGCGAGTCGCTGAAGCTTTCTTT,CASSRGRVAEAFF
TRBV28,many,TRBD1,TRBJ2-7,TGTGCCAGCAGTTACCCTCCAGGGGGCAACTACGAGCAGTACTTC,CASSYPPGGNYEQYF
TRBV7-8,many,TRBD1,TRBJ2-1,TGTGCCAGCAGCCCCAGACAGGGAATCTACAATGAGCAGTTCTTC,CASSPRQGIYNEQFF
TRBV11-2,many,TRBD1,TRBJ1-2,TGTGCCAGCAGCGAGGAGGGACAGGGGGCCGCTAACTATGGCTACACCTTC,CASSEEGQGAANYGYTF
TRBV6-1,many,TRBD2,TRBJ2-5,TGTGCCAGCAGTGAACTAGCGGGGGGGCAAGAGACCCAGTACTTC,CASSELAGGQETQYF
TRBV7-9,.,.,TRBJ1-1,TGTGCCAGCAGCCACCGGGGACTAGAAGCTTTCTTT,CASSHRGLEAFF
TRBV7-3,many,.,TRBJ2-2,TGTGCCAGCAGCTCCACCGCGACAGCCACCGGGGAGCTGTTTTTT,CASSSTATATGELFF
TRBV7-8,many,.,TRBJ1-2,TGTGCCAGCAGCTTACAGGGCCACGGTAGGCAGGGGTTTGGGTTTGACTATGGCTACACCTTC,CASSLQGHGRQGFGFDYGYTF
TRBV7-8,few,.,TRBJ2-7,TGTGCCAGCAGCCCGCTTGGAGGTTCAAGCTCCTACGAGCAGTACTTC,CASSPLGGSSSYEQYF
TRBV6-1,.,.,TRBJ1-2,TGTGCCAGCAGTTTGCAACAGGGTATGGGAGGCTACACCTTC,CASSLQQGMGGYTF
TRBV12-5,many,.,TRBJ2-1,TGTGCTAGTGGTTCCGGCACAGTCTCCTACAATGAGCAGTTCTTC,CASGSGTVSYNEQFF
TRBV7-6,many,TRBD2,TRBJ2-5,TGTGCCAGCAGCTTAAAGGCTAGCGGGGGGATCCCTCAGGTGACCCAGTACTTC,CASSLKASGGIPQVTQYF
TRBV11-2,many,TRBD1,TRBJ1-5,TGTGCCAGCAGCCAATGGACAGGGGTCAATCAGCCCCAGCATTTT,CASSQWTGVNQPQHF